This is a list of T cell receptor beta chains from one sample in a study of blood T cell repertoires in COVID-19. The assay was immunoSEQ multiplex PCR, and TCRdb's table has in-frame clones only and misses some. The repertoire holds 65,000 to 90,000 clones, with roughly nine tenths as singletons. Sample: peripheral blood. The receptors shown here come from a woman aged 45 to 65 with active or convalescent COVID-19. CDR3s include the opening cysteine and the closing phenylalanine or tryptophan. The D gene is left open where the match is weak. Size values are once, few and many counts, or a class for expanded clones, and some rows have none.

j_call: TRBJ2-5; clone_size: -; d_call: -; v_call: TRBV7-8; cdr3_nt: TGTGCCAGCAGCTTAGCCAGTGAAGAGACCCAGTACTTC; cdr3_aa: CASSLASEETQYF
j_call: TRBJ1-1; clone_size: -; d_call: TRBD1; v_call: TRBV18; cdr3_nt: TGTGCCAGCTCACGGGACAGGGTGGGGGACACTGAAGCTTTCTTT; cdr3_aa: CASSRDRVGDTEAFF
j_call: TRBJ2-3; clone_size: -; d_call: -; v_call: TRBV5-1; cdr3_nt: TGCGCCAGCAGCTGGGCGGACAGTGGTGATACGCAGTATTTT; cdr3_aa: CASSWADSGDTQYF
j_call: TRBJ2-1; clone_size: -; d_call: TRBD1; v_call: TRBV29-1; cdr3_nt: TGCAGCGTTGGGGGGGACAGGGCTGATGAGCAGTTCTTC; cdr3_aa: CSVGGDRADEQFF
j_call: TRBJ2-2; clone_size: -; d_call: -; v_call: TRBV5-1; cdr3_nt: TGCGCCAGCAGCTTGGTCTTGGGCCCCACCGGGGAGCTGTTTTTT; cdr3_aa: CASSLVLGPTGELFF
j_call: TRBJ1-1; clone_size: -; d_call: TRBD1; v_call: TRBV6-5; cdr3_nt: TGTGCCAGCAGCATGGGACAGGGGGCTGGTGCTTTCTTT; cdr3_aa: CASSMGQGAGAFF
j_call: TRBJ1-2; clone_size: -; d_call: -; v_call: TRBV19; cdr3_nt: TGTGCCAGTAGTATTTACGTCCGGGATTTGAGCTACACCTTC; cdr3_aa: CASSIYVRDLSYTF
j_call: TRBJ1-1; clone_size: -; d_call: -; v_call: TRBV5-4; cdr3_nt: TGTGCCAGCAGCCCCGGACAAATGAACACTGAAGCTTTCTTT; cdr3_aa: CASSPGQMNTEAFF
j_call: TRBJ2-5; clone_size: -; d_call: TRBD1; v_call: TRBV14; cdr3_nt: TGTGCCAGCAGCCCGGGACAGCGAAGAGAGACCCAGTACTTC; cdr3_aa: CASSPGQRRETQYF
j_call: TRBJ2-7; clone_size: -; d_call: -; v_call: TRBV7-8; cdr3_nt: TGTGCCAGCAGCGTTAGCGATACACTTTACGAGCAGTACTTC; cdr3_aa: CASSVSDTLYEQYF
j_call: TRBJ1-6; clone_size: -; d_call: -; v_call: TRBV2; cdr3_nt: TGTGCCACCCGGAGCTCCTATAATTCACCCCTCCACTTT; cdr3_aa: CATRSSYNSPLHF
j_call: TRBJ2-3; clone_size: -; d_call: TRBD1; v_call: TRBV5-1; cdr3_nt: TGCGCCAGCAGTACCCTGTGGACAGGGGGAACAGATACGCAGTATTTT; cdr3_aa: CASSTLWTGGTDTQYF
j_call: TRBJ2-3; clone_size: -; d_call: TRBD1; v_call: TRBV6-5; cdr3_nt: TGTGCCAGCAGTCTCGGACAGGGCGATACGCAGTATTTT; cdr3_aa: CASSLGQGDTQYF
j_call: TRBJ1-2; clone_size: few; d_call: TRBD1; v_call: TRBV7-2; cdr3_nt: TGTGCCAGCAGCACCGGACAGGGCTATGGCTACACCTTC; cdr3_aa: CASSTGQGYGYTF